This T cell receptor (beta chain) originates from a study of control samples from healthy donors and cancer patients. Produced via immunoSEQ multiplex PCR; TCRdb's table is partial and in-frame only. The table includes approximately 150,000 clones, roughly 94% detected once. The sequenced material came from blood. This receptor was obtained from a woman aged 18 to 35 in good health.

CDR3 region: CASSIRGLNQPQHF. The CDR3 DNA reads TGTGCCAGTAGTATCCGGGGGTTAAATCAGCCCCAGCATTTT. The genes are TRBV19 and TRBJ1-5, with a weak D call TRBD1 (5 bases). Germline loops: CDR1 LNHDA, CDR2 SQIVND (reference sequence). The germline V and J ends were trimmed by 3 bases and 4 bases, with 10 bases remaining between them. The CDR3 runs to 14 residues.